A single sample is the source of the 6 T cell receptor beta chains below, sequenced in a study of blood T cell repertoires in COVID-19 (dated by TCRdb to 2018 to 2020). Library preparation was by the immunoSEQ multiplex PCR assay. Not all clones reach the TCRdb copy of this immuneACCESS table, which keeps in-frame sequences only. Checked studies attribute under half of the gap to unresolved V genes and leave the rest unexplained. For this sample the table gives about 83,000 clones, of which roughly 90% were detected only once. Around a sixth of the sample is in the top ten clones. Sequences were obtained from peripheral blood. These receptors came from a woman aged 80 or over with active or convalescent COVID-19.

The rearrangement links TRBV10-3 to TRBJ1-5; 10 bases fit TRBD1. V gave up 3 bases and J gave up 3 bases; unmatched junction bases: 17. This CDR3 has 20 residues. Germline V gene sequence: CDR1 ENHRY, CDR2 SYGVKD. CDR3 coding DNA: TGTGCCATCAGTGAATGGGTAGTTTTGGGGACAGGGGATATCAATCAGCCCCAGCATTTT. Translated: CAISEWVVLGTGDINQPQHF.

The CDR3 bases are TGTGCCAGCAGCGGAAGCGGACAGGGGGCGCAAGAGCAGTACTTC. Encoded protein: CASSGSGQGAQEQYF. The chain links TRBV9 to TRBJ2-7, with 11 bases fitting TRBD1. CDR1 is SGDLS and CDR2 is YYNGEE in the germline V gene. After removal of 3 bases from V and 7 bases from J, the junction contained 9 bases not matched to a gene. There are 15 residues in the CDR3.

The J gene is TRBJ2-1, the V gene TRBV7-3; 11 bases line up with TRBD2. Germline V gives CDR1 SGHTA, CDR2 FQGTGA. V was clipped by 3 bases and J by 4 bases; unmatched bases: 2. The CDR3 contains 15 residues. The chain's CDR3 is CASSFIAGGYNEQFF. The CDR3 DNA is TGTGCCAGCAGCTTCATAGCGGGGGGGTACAATGAGCAGTTCTTC.

This clone was counted once. V usage is TRBV29-1 and J usage is TRBJ1-2; D might be TRBD1 (6 bases). The CDR3 sequence is 11 residues long. Germline V CDR1 and CDR2: SQVTM, ANQGSEA. The germline V and J ends were trimmed by 4 bases and 3 bases, with 6 bases remaining between them. The CDR3 here is CSVAGDYGYTF. The DNA of the CDR3 is TGCAGCGTTGCAGGGGACTATGGCTACACCTTC.

V is TRBV6-6 and J is TRBJ1-2, with a tentative D call TRBD1 (6 bases). The CDR3 sequence is 13 residues long. Germline CDR1 reads MNHNY; CDR2 reads SVGAGI (reference sequence). V was cut by 6 bases and J by 2 bases, with 10 bases left in between. The CDR3 region is CASSSTGNYGYTF. The CDR3 DNA sequence: TGTGCCAGCAGCTCGACAGGCAACTATGGCTACACCTTC.

This clone was counted once. The chain couples TRBV5-4 to TRBJ2-1; 11 positions agree with TRBD2. Germline trimming cut 4 bases from V and 8 bases from J; bases unmatched to any gene: 11. This CDR3 region has 16 residues. Germline lookup yields CDR1 SGHNT and CDR2 YYREEE (reference sequence). In nucleotides, the CDR3 is TGTGCCAGCAGCACGCGTTCGACTAGCGGGGTCTATGAGCAGTTCTTC. This encodes CASSTRSTSGVYEQFF. The whole variable domain, remainder taken from reference TRBV5-4 and TRBJ2-1, is ETGVTQSPTHLIKTRGQQVTLRCSSQSGHNTVSWYQQALGQGPQFIFQYYREEENGRGNFPPRFSGLQFPNYSSELNVNALELDDSALYLCASSTRSTSGVYEQFFGPGTRLTVL.